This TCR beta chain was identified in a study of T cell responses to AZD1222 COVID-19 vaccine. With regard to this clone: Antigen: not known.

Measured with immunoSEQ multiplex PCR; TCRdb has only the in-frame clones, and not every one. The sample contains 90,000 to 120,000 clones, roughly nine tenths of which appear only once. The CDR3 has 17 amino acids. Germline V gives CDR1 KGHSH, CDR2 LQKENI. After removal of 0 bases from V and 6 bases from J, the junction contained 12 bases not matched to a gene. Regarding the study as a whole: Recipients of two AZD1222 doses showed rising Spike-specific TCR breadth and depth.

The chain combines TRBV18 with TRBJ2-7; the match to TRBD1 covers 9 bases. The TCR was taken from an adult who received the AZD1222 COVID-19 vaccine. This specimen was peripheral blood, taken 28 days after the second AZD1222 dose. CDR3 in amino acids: CASSPPLSGTGKTEQYF. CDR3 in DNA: TGTGCCAGCTCACCACCGCTATCCGGGACAGGGAAAACCGAGCAGTACTTC.